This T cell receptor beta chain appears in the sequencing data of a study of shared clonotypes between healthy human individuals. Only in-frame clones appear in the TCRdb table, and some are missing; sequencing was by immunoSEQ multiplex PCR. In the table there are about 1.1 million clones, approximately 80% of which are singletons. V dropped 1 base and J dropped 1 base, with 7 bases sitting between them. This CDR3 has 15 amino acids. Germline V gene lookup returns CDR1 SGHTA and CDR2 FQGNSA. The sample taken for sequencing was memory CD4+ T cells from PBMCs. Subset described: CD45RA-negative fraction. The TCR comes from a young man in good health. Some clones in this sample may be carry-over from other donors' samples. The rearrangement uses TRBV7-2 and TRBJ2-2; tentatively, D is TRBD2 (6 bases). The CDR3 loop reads CASSLDGRNTGELFF. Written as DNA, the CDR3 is TGTGCCAGCAGCTTAGACGGGAGGAACACCGGGGAGCTGTTTTTT.